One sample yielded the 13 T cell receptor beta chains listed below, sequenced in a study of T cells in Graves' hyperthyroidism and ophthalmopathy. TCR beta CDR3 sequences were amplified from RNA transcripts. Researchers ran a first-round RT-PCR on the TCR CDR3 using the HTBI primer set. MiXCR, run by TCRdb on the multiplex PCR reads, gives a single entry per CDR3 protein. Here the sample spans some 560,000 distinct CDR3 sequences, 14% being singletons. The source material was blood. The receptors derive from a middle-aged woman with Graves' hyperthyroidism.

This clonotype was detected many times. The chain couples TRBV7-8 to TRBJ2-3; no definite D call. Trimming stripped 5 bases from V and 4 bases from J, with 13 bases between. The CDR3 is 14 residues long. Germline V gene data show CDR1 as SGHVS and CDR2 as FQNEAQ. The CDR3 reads CASSPEWVSDTQYF. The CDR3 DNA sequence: TGTGCCAGCAGCCCCGAGTGGGTTTCAGATACGCAGTATTTT.

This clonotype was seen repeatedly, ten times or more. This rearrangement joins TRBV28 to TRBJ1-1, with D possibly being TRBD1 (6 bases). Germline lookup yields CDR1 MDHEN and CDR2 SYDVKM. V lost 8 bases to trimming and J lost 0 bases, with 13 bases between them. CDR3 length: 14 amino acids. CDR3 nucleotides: TGTGCCAGCGAGACCGGACAGTTGAACACTGAAGCTTTCTTT. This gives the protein CASETGQLNTEAFF.

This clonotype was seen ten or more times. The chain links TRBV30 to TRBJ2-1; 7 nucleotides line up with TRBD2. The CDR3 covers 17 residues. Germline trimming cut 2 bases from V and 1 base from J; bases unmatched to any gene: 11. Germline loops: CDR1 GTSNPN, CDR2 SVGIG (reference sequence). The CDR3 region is CAWSNPSGTPSYNEQFF. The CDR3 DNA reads TGTGCCTGGAGTAACCCTAGCGGCACTCCTTCCTACAATGAGCAGTTCTTC.

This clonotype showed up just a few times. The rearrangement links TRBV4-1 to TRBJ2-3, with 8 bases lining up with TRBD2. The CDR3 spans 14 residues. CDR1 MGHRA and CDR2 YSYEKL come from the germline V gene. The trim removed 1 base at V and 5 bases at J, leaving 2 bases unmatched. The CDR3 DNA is TGCGCCAGCAGCCAAGGACTAGCGAAAGATACGCAGTATTTT. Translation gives CASSQGLAKDTQYF.

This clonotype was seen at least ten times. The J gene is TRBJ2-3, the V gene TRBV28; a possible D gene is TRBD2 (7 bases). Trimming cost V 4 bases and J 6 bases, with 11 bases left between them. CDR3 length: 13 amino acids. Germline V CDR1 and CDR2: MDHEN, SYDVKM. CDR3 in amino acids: CASSWGGGDTQYF. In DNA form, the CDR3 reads TGTGCCAGCAGTTGGGGGGGCGGTGATACGCAGTATTTT.

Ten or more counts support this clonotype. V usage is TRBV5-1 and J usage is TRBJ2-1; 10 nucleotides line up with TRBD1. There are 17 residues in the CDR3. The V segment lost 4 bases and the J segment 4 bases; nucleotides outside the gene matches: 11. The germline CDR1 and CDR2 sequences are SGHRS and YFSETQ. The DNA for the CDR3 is TGCGCCAGCAGCCGGGACAGGGGATTCGACCTTTACAATGAGCAGTTCTTC. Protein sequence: CASSRDRGFDLYNEQFF.

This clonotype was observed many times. The CDR3 DNA reads as TGTGCCAGCAGTAAACCGGGACACCAAGAGACCCAGTACTTC. It codes for CASSKPGHQETQYF. The rearrangement uses TRBV12-3 or TRBV12-4 and TRBJ2-5; possibly TRBD1 or TRBD2 for D (5 bases each). The V and J ends lost 5 bases and 0 bases respectively, with 10 bases between them. This CDR3 comprises 14 residues.

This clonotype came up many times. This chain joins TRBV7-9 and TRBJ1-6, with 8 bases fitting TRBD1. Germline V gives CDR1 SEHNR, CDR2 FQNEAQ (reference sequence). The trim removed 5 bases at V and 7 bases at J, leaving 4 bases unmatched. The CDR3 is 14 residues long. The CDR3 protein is CASSGQGMNSPLHF. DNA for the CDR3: TGTGCCAGCAGCGGACAGGGAATGAATTCACCCCTCCACTTT.

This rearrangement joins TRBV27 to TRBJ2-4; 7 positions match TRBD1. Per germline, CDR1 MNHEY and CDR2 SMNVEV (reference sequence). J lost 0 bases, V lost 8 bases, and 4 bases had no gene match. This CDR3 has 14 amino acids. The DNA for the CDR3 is TGTGCCAGCCGACAGGGTTCAGCCAAAAACATTCAGTACTTC. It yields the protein CASRQGSAKNIQYF.

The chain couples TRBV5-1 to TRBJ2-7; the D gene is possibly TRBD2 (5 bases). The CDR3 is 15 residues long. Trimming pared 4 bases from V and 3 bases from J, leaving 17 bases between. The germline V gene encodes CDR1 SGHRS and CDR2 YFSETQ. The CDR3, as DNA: TGCGCCAGCAGCCTTGGGAGCCAGACTCACTACGAGCAGTACTTC. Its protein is CASSLGSQTHYEQYF.

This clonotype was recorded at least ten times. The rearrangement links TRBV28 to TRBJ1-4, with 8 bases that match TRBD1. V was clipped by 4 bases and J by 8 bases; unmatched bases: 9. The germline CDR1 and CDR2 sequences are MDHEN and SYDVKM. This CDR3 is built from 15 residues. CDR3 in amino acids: CASSYVTGEGEKLFF. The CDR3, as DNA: TGTGCCAGCAGTTATGTGACAGGGGAGGGAGAAAAACTGTTTTTT.

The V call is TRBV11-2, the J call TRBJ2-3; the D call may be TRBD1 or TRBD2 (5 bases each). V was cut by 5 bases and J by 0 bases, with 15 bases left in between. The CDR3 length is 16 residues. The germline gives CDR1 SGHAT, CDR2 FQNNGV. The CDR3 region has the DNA TGTGCCAGCAGCACAGCCCGGGGCCTGAGCACAGATACGCAGTATTTT. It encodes CASSTARGLSTDTQYF.

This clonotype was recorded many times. CDR3 bases: TGTGCCAGCAGTGGGACAGGGGTATCAGGCTACGAGCAGTACTTC. It specifies CASSGTGVSGYEQYF. The V gene is TRBV27, the J gene TRBJ2-7; 10 bases fit TRBD1. The V and J ends lost 5 bases and 3 bases, in that order; junction bases with no gene match: 7. The CDR3 contains 15 residues. CDR1 is MNHEY, CDR2 SMNVEV, per germline (reference sequence).